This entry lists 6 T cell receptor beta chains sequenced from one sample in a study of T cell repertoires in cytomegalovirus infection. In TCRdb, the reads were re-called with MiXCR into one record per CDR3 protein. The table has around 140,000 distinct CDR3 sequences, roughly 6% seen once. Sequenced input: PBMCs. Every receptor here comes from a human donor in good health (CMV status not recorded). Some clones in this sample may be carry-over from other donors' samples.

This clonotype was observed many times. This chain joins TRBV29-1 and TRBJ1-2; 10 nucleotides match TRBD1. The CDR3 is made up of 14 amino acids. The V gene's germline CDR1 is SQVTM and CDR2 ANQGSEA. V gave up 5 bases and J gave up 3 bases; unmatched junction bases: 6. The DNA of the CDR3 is TGCAGCGTTCGTAGACAGGGGGCAGACTATGGCTACACCTTC. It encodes CSVRRQGADYGYTF.

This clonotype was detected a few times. The chain's CDR3 is CSAPMSMNTEAFF. The CDR3 nucleotides are TGCAGTGCCCCCATGTCCATGAACACTGAAGCTTTCTTT. The chain is built from TRBV20-1 and TRBJ1-1; D is ambiguous. CDR3 length: 13 amino acids. Germline V lookup: CDR1 DFQATT, CDR2 SNEGSKA (reference sequence). Trimming took off 6 bases at V and 0 bases at J, with 11 bases between the two ends.

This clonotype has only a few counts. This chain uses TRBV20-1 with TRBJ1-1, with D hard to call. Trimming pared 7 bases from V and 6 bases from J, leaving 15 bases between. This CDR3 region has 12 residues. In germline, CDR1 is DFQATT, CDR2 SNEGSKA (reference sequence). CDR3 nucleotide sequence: TGCAGTGGTGGACTCGGAGGGTCTGAAGCTTTCTTT. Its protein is CSGGLGGSEAFF.

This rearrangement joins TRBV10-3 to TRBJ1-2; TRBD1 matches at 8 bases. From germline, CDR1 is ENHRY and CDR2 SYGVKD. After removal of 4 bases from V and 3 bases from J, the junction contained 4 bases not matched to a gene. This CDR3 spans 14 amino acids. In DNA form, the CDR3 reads TGTGCCATCAGTGCGGACAGGGAAGACTATGGCTACACCTTC. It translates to CAISADREDYGYTF.

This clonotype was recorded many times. The CDR3 DNA reads TGTGCCAGCAGCCTAGCGGGGGGCTTTTACAATGAGCAGTTCTTC. Encoded protein: CASSLAGGFYNEQFF. This chain joins TRBV12-3 or TRBV12-4 and TRBJ2-1; the match to TRBD2 covers 11 bases. This CDR3 spans 15 amino acids. V was pared by 6 bases and J by 4 bases, with 5 bases of the junction left unmatched.

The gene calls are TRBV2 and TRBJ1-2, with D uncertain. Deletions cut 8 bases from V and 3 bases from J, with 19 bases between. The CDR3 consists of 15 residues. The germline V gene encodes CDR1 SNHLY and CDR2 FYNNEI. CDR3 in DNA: TGTGCCAGCTTTGAGTGGGGTTTTGCATACTATGGCTACACCTTC. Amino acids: CASFEWGFAYYGYTF.